The rows below give T cell receptor beta chains drawn from one sample of a study of blood T cell repertoires in COVID-19. Profiling relied on immunoSEQ multiplex PCR, and the TCRdb table lists in-frame clones only, not all of them. The sample comprises 200,000 or so clones, around four fifths of which are singletons, and about 5.1% rests with the top ten. The sequenced sample consisted of peripheral blood. The source is a woman in her 70s with active or convalescent COVID-19. Both conserved end residues are part of each CDR3. A D gene is named only where the DNA matches it firmly. Size is stated for part of the rows, as once, few or many counts, or as a class when the clone is expanded.

size	V	J	D	CDR3	DNA
.	TRBV9	TRBJ2-3	TRBD2	CASSVGLLAGARDTQYF	TGTGCCAGCAGCGTAGGACTCCTAGCGGGAGCTCGAGATACGCAGTATTTT
.	TRBV29-1	TRBJ2-7	TRBD1	CSVEGPRTGQGYEQYF	TGCAGCGTTGAAGGCCCGCGCACGGGACAGGGCTACGAGCAGTACTTC
.	TRBV4-2	TRBJ2-3	TRBD2	CASSQAPSGSSTDTQYF	TGTGCCAGCAGCCAAGCTCCTAGCGGGTCTAGCACAGATACGCAGTATTTT
.	TRBV28	TRBJ2-1	.	CASSFDSGAYNEQFF	TGTGCCAGCAGTTTTGACTCAGGGGCATACAATGAGCAGTTCTTC
.	TRBV11-2	TRBJ2-1	.	CASSLAMSSYNEQFF	TGTGCCAGCAGCCTAGCGATGAGCTCCTACAATGAGCAGTTCTTC
once	TRBV30	TRBJ2-7	.	CAWRYRVDEQYF	TGTGCCTGGAGATACAGGGTCGACGAGCAGTACTTC
many	TRBV10-3	TRBJ2-1	TRBD1	CAISEIRQGEYNEQFF	TGTGCCATCAGTGAGATTCGGCAGGGGGAATACAATGAGCAGTTCTTC
.	TRBV28	TRBJ2-5	.	CASSSRETQYF	TGTGCCAGCAGTTCCCGAGAGACCCAGTACTTC
.	TRBV27	TRBJ2-1	TRBD2	CASSSTGLAGRLTYNEQFF	TGTGCCAGCAGTTCGACGGGACTAGCCGGGAGGTTAACCTACAATGAGCAGTTCTTC
once	TRBV9	TRBJ2-2	.	CASSRDDTGELFF	TGTGCCAGCAGTCGAGATGACACCGGGGAGCTGTTTTTT
few	TRBV11-2	TRBJ2-3	TRBD1	CASSLGQLTLSTDTQYF	TGTGCCAGCAGCTTGGGACAGCTAACATTGAGCACAGATACGCAGTATTTT
.	TRBV5-1	TRBJ2-1	.	CASSSGLKTQPRENEQFF	TGCGCCAGCAGCTCGGGACTTAAGACCCAACCCCGTGAGAATGAGCAGTTCTTC
.	TRBV2	TRBJ2-5	.	CASSEEGTAGGVETQYF	TGTGCCAGCAGTGAAGAGGGGACAGCAGGCGGGGTGGAGACCCAGTACTTC
.	TRBV24-1	TRBJ2-3	TRBD2	CATSDSRPGLASDTQYF	TGTGCCACCAGTGATTCCAGACCGGGACTAGCTTCAGATACGCAGTATTTT
.	TRBV15	TRBJ2-6	.	CATSRDYTAGANVLTF	TGTGCCACCAGCAGAGATTATACAGCTGGGGCCAACGTCCTGACTTTC
.	TRBV2	TRBJ1-2	TRBD1	CASRSDRGYGYTF	TGTGCCAGCAGGTCGGACAGGGGCTATGGCTACACCTTC
.	TRBV19	TRBJ2-1	TRBD1	CASGQGARRINEQFF	TGTGCCAGTGGACAGGGGGCCCGCCGAATCAATGAGCAGTTCTTC
.	TRBV5-1	TRBJ2-7	TRBD2	CASSSGQEPGLAGVYSEQYF	TGCGCCAGCAGCTCGGGACAGGAGCCGGGACTAGCGGGAGTATATTCCGAGCAGTACTTC
.	TRBV5-1	TRBJ2-3	.	CASSPRTVTDTQYF	TGCGCCAGCAGCCCCCGGACAGTCACAGATACGCAGTATTTT
.	TRBV6-6	TRBJ1-3	.	CASSSLGSGNTIYF	TGTGCCAGCAGCTCCCTCGGTAGCGGAAACACCATATATTTT
.	TRBV6-5	TRBJ2-7	.	CASSYAYEQYF	TGTGCCAGCAGTTATGCGTACGAGCAGTACTTC